This T cell receptor beta chain was obtained from a study of CD8+ T cells in alopecia areata. Sorting of CD4+ cells into CD25+CD127- cells was carried out for a few patients. Once RNA had been extracted, it was reverse transcribed into cDNA to act as the sequencing template. Sequencing used immunoSEQ multiplex PCR; TCRdb keeps in-frame clones, though not all of them. This table holds about 37,000 clones, more than 50% found once. The V gene end was trimmed by 1 base and the J gene end by 7 bases; junction bases not matched to a gene: 8. The CDR3 has 16 amino acids. The germline gives CDR1 SGHRS, CDR2 YFSETQ.

The sequencing sample was made of CD4+ Tregs sorted from blood. The chain links TRBV5-1 to TRBJ1-6; 7 bases are a match to TRBD1. The clonotype comes from a human donor with alopecia areata. The CDR3 DNA is TGCGCCAGCAGCTTGAGGGACAGAGCCGCCAATTCACCCCTCCACTTT. This codes for CASSLRDRAANSPLHF.